The 22 T cell receptor beta chains given below trace back to one sample, sequenced in a study of T cells in Graves' hyperthyroidism and ophthalmopathy. Regions amplified from RNA transcripts were the TCR beta CDR3 regions. TCR CDR3 underwent first-round RT-PCR with the HTBI primer set. TCRdb recomputed calls from the multiplex PCR reads with MiXCR, one row per CDR3 protein. This sample has around 240,000 distinct CDR3 sequences, with about 16% found just once. Material for sequencing was blood. Every receptor here comes from a woman between 18 and 30 years old with Graves' ophthalmopathy.

This clonotype was seen ten or more times. V gene TRBV6-2 or TRBV6-3 combines with J gene TRBJ1-5; TRBD1 is a possible D gene (6 bases). V lost 4 bases to trimming and J lost 7 bases, with 14 bases between them. The CDR3 length is 14 residues. Germline CDR1 reads MNHEY; CDR2 reads SVGEGT. CDR3 sequence reads: CASSFRDKGQPQHF. CDR3 DNA sequence: TGTGCCAGCAGTTTCCGGGACAAGGGACAGCCCCAGCATTTT.

The chain is built from TRBV28 and TRBJ2-7, with 7 nucleotides matching TRBD1. There are 15 residues in the CDR3. From germline, CDR1 is MDHEN and CDR2 SYDVKM. Trimming took 3 bases from V and 2 from J; bases not matched to a gene: 7. CDR3 sequence: CASSLWGTATYEQYF. In DNA, the CDR3 is TGTGCCAGCAGTTTGTGGGGGACAGCAACCTACGAGCAGTACTTC.

This clonotype was detected many times. The chain links TRBV5-8 to TRBJ1-5; D is possibly TRBD1 (6 bases). The CDR3 sequence is 15 residues long. Trimming left V 5 bases short and J 4 bases short, with 16 bases between. The germline CDR1 and CDR2 sequences are SGHTS and YDEGEE. The CDR3 sequence is CASSRTVGPNQPQHF. In nucleotides, the CDR3 is TGTGCCAGCAGTCGGACAGTCGGGCCAAATCAGCCCCAGCATTTT.

This clonotype was recorded many times. V and J are TRBV7-8 and TRBJ1-5; the D gene is possibly TRBD1 (5 bases). Trimming took off 1 base at V and 4 bases at J, with 11 bases between the two ends. The CDR3 covers 15 residues. CDR1 and CDR2 from the germline V gene are SGHVS and FQNEAQ. The CDR3 sequence: CASSLVAGHNQPQHF. CDR3 sequence (DNA): TGTGCCAGCAGCTTAGTAGCAGGGCATAATCAGCCCCAGCATTTT.

In its sample, this clonotype was seen many times. This rearrangement joins TRBV10-1 to TRBJ2-3, with TRBD2 as a possible D gene (5 bases). Trimming pared 6 bases from V and 6 bases from J, leaving 10 bases between. This CDR3 comprises 12 residues. Germline CDR1 and CDR2: WNHNN and SYGVQD (reference sequence). In DNA form, the CDR3 reads TGCGCCAGCAGCGAGGGCTGGGATACGCAGTATTTT. Amino acid sequence: CASSEGWDTQYF.

This clonotype was picked up many times. The V call is TRBV7-9, the J call TRBJ1-1, with unresolved D. Deletions cut 3 bases from V and 4 bases from J, with 9 bases between. Germline values: CDR1 SEHNR, CDR2 FQNEAQ (reference sequence). CDR3 size: 13 residues. The CDR3 DNA reads TGTGCCAGCAGCTTCCCGGGCCCCACTGAAGCTTTCTTT. Translation gives CASSFPGPTEAFF.

This clonotype showed up many times. This chain links TRBV6-2 or TRBV6-3 with TRBJ2-1; unclear D gene. The CDR3 extends over 13 amino acids. CDR1 MNHEY and CDR2 SVGEGT come from the germline V gene. The germline V and J ends were trimmed by 7 bases and 8 bases, with 15 bases remaining between them. As DNA, the CDR3 is TGTGCCAGCACTATTCTACTTGGCCATGAGCAGTTCTTC. This encodes CASTILLGHEQFF.

This clonotype was observed many times. Relative to the germline gene, one junction end is altered; a read error may explain this. The chain has TRBV27 and TRBJ2-1; D ambiguous. Germline CDR1 and CDR2: MNHEY and SMNVEV (reference sequence). CDR3 length: 13 residues. This CDR3 reads CASSLSSFNEQFF. CDR3 nucleotide sequence: TGTGCCAGCAGTTTATCGTCCTTCAATGAGCAGTTCTTC.

The table lists this clonotype with a few counts. The chain joins TRBV19 to TRBJ1-5; D gene ambiguous. V was trimmed by 4 bases and J by 3 bases, leaving 13 bases between them. The CDR3 length is 15 residues. Germline loops: CDR1 LNHDA, CDR2 SQIVND (reference sequence). In DNA form, the CDR3 reads TGTGCCAGTAGTACTCCCTCAGACAACAATCAGCCCCAGCATTTT. Translated, it gives CASSTPSDNNQPQHF. Looking up the rest from reference TRBV19 and TRBJ1-5 gives the full variable domain: DGGITQSPKYLFRKEGQNVTLSCEQNLNHDAMYWYRQDPGQGLRLIYYSQIVNDFQKGDIAEGYSVSREKKESFPLTVTSAQKNPTAFYLCASSTPSDNNQPQHFGDGTRLSIL.

The sample holds a few counts of this clonotype. CDR3 amino acids: CASSSGLPNEQFF. In DNA form, the CDR3 reads TGTGCCAGCAGCTCGGGACTCCCCAATGAGCAGTTCTTC. The rearrangement links TRBV7-3 to TRBJ2-1; a weak D match, TRBD2 (6 bases). CDR1 and CDR2 from the germline V gene are SGHTA and FQGTGA. There are 13 residues in the CDR3. V was pared by 4 bases and J by 6 bases, with 10 bases between.

The chain is built from TRBV20-1 and TRBJ2-4; maybe TRBD2 (6 bases). V lost 0 bases and J 1 base, leaving 10 bases between the germline ends. Germline lookup yields CDR1 DFQATT and CDR2 SNEGSKA (reference sequence). The CDR3 is made up of 15 amino acids. Here the CDR3 DNA reads TGCAGTGCTAGAGATTGGGGGGAGGCCAAAAACATTCAGTACTTC. It yields the protein CSARDWGEAKNIQYF.

At least ten counts were recorded for this clonotype. The V gene is TRBV24-1, the J gene TRBJ2-1; D gene uncertain. In germline, CDR1 is KGHDR, CDR2 SFDVKD. The ends were cut back, 3 bases at V and 10 bases at J, with 6 bases in the middle. This CDR3 is 11 amino acids long. The CDR3: CATSDLREQFF. The CDR3 DNA reads as TGTGCCACCAGTGATCTGAGGGAGCAGTTCTTC.

This clonotype was seen repeatedly, ten times or more. J is TRBJ1-4 and V is TRBV6-1, with a possible D match to TRBD1 (5 bases). This CDR3 has 18 amino acids. The V gene lost 5 bases and the J gene lost 7 bases, with 26 bases spanning the gap. The germline gives CDR1 MNHNS, CDR2 SASEGT. CDR3 amino acids: CASSRLRIGQGEGEKLFF. The DNA of the CDR3 is TGTGCCAGCAGTCGTCTCCGGATAGGGCAGGGTGAGGGTGAAAAACTGTTTTTT.

This clonotype showed up many times. The CDR3 coding sequence is TGTGCCAGCAGCTACTCAGGCACAGATACGCAGTATTTT. As protein: CASSYSGTDTQYF. This sequence joins TRBV7-9 and TRBJ2-3; the D is unclear. The CDR3 consists of 13 residues. CDR1 is SEHNR, CDR2 FQNEAQ, per germline (reference sequence). The V end lost 4 bases, the J end lost 1 base, and 6 bases lay between the germline ends.

Ten or more counts support this clonotype. The rearrangement joins TRBV14 to TRBJ2-5, with D possibly TRBD2 on 5 matching bases. Germline V gene sequence: CDR1 SGHDN, CDR2 FVKESK. The V and J ends lost 2 bases and 0 bases respectively, with 7 bases between them. CDR3 size: 14 residues. CDR3 sequence reads: CASSQPGYQETQYF. The CDR3 DNA follows: TGTGCCAGCAGCCAACCGGGGTACCAAGAGACCCAGTACTTC.

This clonotype was counted at least ten times. V is TRBV7-6 and J is TRBJ2-1; D uncertain. V dropped 4 bases and J dropped 10 bases, with 17 bases sitting between them. Germline loops: CDR1 SGHVS, CDR2 FNYEAQ. The CDR3 loop spans 14 amino acids. DNA for the CDR3: TGTGCCAGCAGCTCCGCCCCCGAAGCGACAGAGCAGTTCTTC. This translates into CASSSAPEATEQFF. Full variable domain (missing parts from reference TRBV7-6 and TRBJ2-1): GAGVSQSPRYKVTKRGQDVALRCDPISGHVSLYWYRQALGQGPEFLTYFNYEAQQDKSGLPNDRFSAERPEGSISTLTIQRTEQRDSAMYRCASSSAPEATEQFFGPGTRLTVL.

This clonotype was seen at least ten times. The rearrangement joins TRBV12-3 or TRBV12-4 to TRBJ2-4, with a possible D match to TRBD1 (5 bases). The CDR3 is made up of 15 amino acids. The V end was cut by 5 bases, the J end by 0 bases, with 11 bases between. The CDR3 sequence: CASSNRQLAKNIQYF. For the CDR3, the DNA is TGTGCCAGCAGTAACAGACAGCTAGCCAAAAACATTCAGTACTTC.

This clonotype has a count of ten or more. V usage is TRBV5-1 and J usage is TRBJ2-3; 13 nucleotides agree with TRBD2. Losses at the gene ends were 4 bases for V and 4 bases for J; bases not matched to a gene: 12. CDR3 length equals 18 residues. The germline V gene encodes CDR1 SGHRS and CDR2 YFSETQ. CDR3 nucleotides: TGCGCCAGCAGCCACCGACTAGCGGGGGGAGGCTCCGCAGATACGCAGTATTTT. Its translation is CASSHRLAGGGSADTQYF.

This clonotype was observed many times. The chain links TRBV5-5 to TRBJ1-3; D is undetermined. Germline CDR1 is SGHKS and CDR2 is YYEKEE (reference sequence). This CDR3 has 15 amino acids. V was trimmed by 2 bases and J by 0 bases, leaving 9 bases between them. The CDR3 loop is CASSLGEISGNTIYF. The DNA of the CDR3 is TGTGCCAGCAGCTTAGGAGAAATCTCTGGAAACACCATATATTTT.

This rearrangement joins TRBV28 to TRBJ1-1; 7 positions match TRBD1. The CDR3 is 14 amino acids. The V gene end was trimmed by 3 bases and the J gene end by 2 bases; junction bases not matched to a gene: 3. Germline lookup yields CDR1 MDHEN and CDR2 SYDVKM. This CDR3 is CASSFPGGNTEAFF. For the CDR3, the DNA is TGTGCCAGCAGTTTTCCAGGGGGTAACACTGAAGCTTTCTTT.

The genes are TRBV19 and TRBJ2-1, with D maybe TRBD1 (6 bases). The CDR3 length is 14 residues. With 9 bases removed from V and 4 bases from J, the gap between germline ends came to 16 bases. CDR1 LNHDA and CDR2 SQIVND come from the germline V gene (reference sequence). The CDR3 coding sequence is TGTGCCAGCAACGGCGGTGGGACATACAATGAGCAGTTCTTC. Amino acids: CASNGGGTYNEQFF. The entire variable domain, with the rest obtained from reference TRBV19 and TRBJ2-1, is as follows: DGGITQSPKYLFRKEGQNVTLSCEQNLNHDAMYWYRQDPGQGLRLIYYSQIVNDFQKGDIAEGYSVSREKKESFPLTVTSAQKNPTAFYLCASNGGGTYNEQFFGPGTRLTVL.

This clonotype was counted at least ten times. The chain joins TRBV4-3 to TRBJ2-1, with 11 positions matching TRBD1. Germline CDR1 is LGHNA and CDR2 is YSLEER. V shed 4 bases, J shed 6 bases, and the junction held 2 bases outside the gene matches. CDR3 length: 14 amino acids. CDR3 coding DNA: TGCGCCAGCAGCCGGGACAGGGGGGGCAATGAGCAGTTCTTC. Protein sequence: CASSRDRGGNEQFF.